Listed here are 10 T cell receptor beta chains from one sample, sequenced in a study of blood T cell repertoires in COVID-19. The method was immunoSEQ multiplex PCR; TCRdb's version includes in-frame clones alone and lacks a portion of them. The profile shows hundreds of thousands of clones, around 85% of them singletons. The material sequenced was peripheral blood. The receptors were gathered from a woman under 40 who had recovered from COVID-19.

This chain joins TRBV19 and TRBJ2-3, with 9 bases matching TRBD1. This CDR3 region has 15 residues. V lost 10 bases and J lost 1; bases outside the gene matches: 9. Germline lookup yields CDR1 LNHDA and CDR2 SQIVND (reference sequence). The CDR3 sequence: CATTDRGDGTDTQYF. The CDR3 DNA reads as TGTGCCACCACGGACAGGGGAGACGGCACAGATACGCAGTATTTT.

Concerning this clone itself: This same CDR3 is encoded by further DNA sequences in the sample. Here the CDR3 reads CASSQGPSGSYEQYF. The CDR3 DNA follows: TGCGCCAGCAGCCAGGGTCCTAGCGGGTCCTACGAGCAGTACTTC. The chain joins TRBV4-1 to TRBJ2-7, with 8 bases matching TRBD2. Germline assignment: CDR1 MGHRA and CDR2 YSYEKL. This CDR3 has 15 amino acids. Trimming at V came to 3 bases and at J to 1 base, leaving 5 bases not matched to a gene.

The chain combines TRBV3-1 (or the pseudogene TRBV3-2) with TRBJ2-2; unclear D gene. Germline V gene sequence: CDR1 LGHDT, CDR2 YNNKEL (reference sequence). There are 14 residues in the CDR3. V was pared by 4 bases and J by 3 bases, with 9 bases between. CDR3 loop: CASSPSSDTGELFF. DNA of the CDR3: TGTGCCAGCAGCCCTTCATCGGACACCGGGGAGCTGTTTTTT.

The CDR3, as DNA: TGCGCCAGCAGCTTTCTGGGACTAGCGGAGTACAATGAGCAGTTCTTC. Its translation is CASSFLGLAEYNEQFF. This chain connects TRBV5-1 to TRBJ2-1; TRBD2 aligns across 11 bases. Germline V lookup: CDR1 SGHRS, CDR2 YFSETQ. V shed 2 bases and J 4 bases; nucleotides not matched to a gene: 5. The CDR3 length is 16 residues.

CDR3 nucleotide sequence: TGTGCCAGTAGTACCGGAGGCCTTGGGAGGCCTGAAGCTTTCTTT. Encoded protein: CASSTGGLGRPEAFF. The genes are TRBV19 and TRBJ1-1, with D unclear. This CDR3 is 15 amino acids long. The V gene's germline CDR1 is LNHDA and CDR2 SQIVND (reference sequence). Trimming stripped 4 bases from V and 6 bases from J, with 18 bases between.

This chain joins TRBV30 and TRBJ1-2; 9 positions match TRBD1. This CDR3 region has 13 residues. V trimming: 3 bases; J trimming: 8 bases; junction bases outside the gene matches: 7. CDR1 is GTSNPN and CDR2 is SVGIG in the germline V gene (reference sequence). CDR3: CAWSPGTGSGYTF. CDR3 DNA: TGTGCCTGGAGCCCTGGGACAGGGAGCGGCTACACCTTC.

The V and J genes are TRBV7-3 and TRBJ1-2; 10 nucleotides align to TRBD1. This CDR3 comprises 13 residues. The V and J ends lost 8 bases and 1 base, in that order; junction bases with no gene match: 1. Germline CDR1 SGHTA, CDR2 FQGTGA. CDR3 sequence reads: CASGTGDNYGYTF. CDR3 sequence (DNA): TGTGCCAGCGGGACAGGGGATAACTATGGCTACACCTTC.

The J gene is TRBJ2-7, the V gene TRBV23-1; D might be TRBD1 (5 bases). TRBV23-1 is placed among ORFs of uncertain function. V was clipped by 1 base and J by 4 bases, with 11 bases between them. The CDR3 is made up of 14 amino acids. The CDR3, as DNA: TGCGCCAGCAGTCAATTGCCAGGGCGGTACGAGCAGTACTTC. This gives the protein CASSQLPGRYEQYF.

This clone was counted only a few times. The chain has TRBV7-3 and TRBJ2-3; 9 bases line up with TRBD2. Germline V gives CDR1 SGHTA, CDR2 FQGTGA. The CDR3 runs to 15 residues. Losses at the gene ends were 5 bases for V and 1 base for J; bases not matched to a gene: 4. The CDR3 spells CASSPWTSGTDTQYF. CDR3 nucleotide sequence: TGTGCCAGCAGCCCATGGACTAGCGGCACAGATACGCAGTATTTT.

The rearrangement uses TRBV30 and TRBJ2-7; the match to TRBD1 covers 8 bases. The CDR3 is made up of 14 amino acids. The germline V gene has CDR1 GTSNPN and CDR2 SVGIG (reference sequence). V dropped 4 bases and J dropped 3; count of bases not matched to a gene: 8. The CDR3, as DNA: TGTGCCTGGACCTCCGGGACAGGCATCTACGAGCAGTACTTC. Translation: CAWTSGTGIYEQYF.